This TCR beta chain derives from a study of blood T cell repertoires in COVID-19. At the level of the study: COVID-19 samples collected from the United States, Italy and Spain covered acute and convalescent phases.

Cohort 3 recovered donors had two negative PCRs, clearance, or symptom resolution. CDR3 length: 16 residues. The V gene lost 4 bases and the J gene lost 2 bases, with 18 bases spanning the gap. CDR1 and CDR2 (germline): SGHTS, YDEGEE. In the authors' workflow: Amplifying reference gene primers gave estimates of nucleated cell counts. Profiling relied on immunoSEQ multiplex PCR, and the TCRdb table lists in-frame clones only, not all of them. That table furnishes V, J and clone size, whereas the DNA furnished D and trimming. The sample has some 220,000 clones; 88% are singletons. The chain is built from TRBV5-8 and TRBJ1-1; weak D call: TRBD1 (5 bases). The sample taken for sequencing was PBMCs or T cells enriched from blood (not recorded which). The receptor comes from a young woman who had recovered from COVID-19. The CDR3 DNA is TGTGCCAGCAGCCCTTTACAGGCCTGGCTTAACACTGAAGCTTTCTTT. Residues: CASSPLQAWLNTEAFF.